The present TCR beta chain was sequenced within a study of T cell responses to AZD1222 COVID-19 vaccine (dated by TCRdb to about 2021). A note on the overall study: A total of 230 to 250 trial participants underwent TCR sequencing, of whom about 210 received two doses of AZD1222 and about 25 received two doses of the MenACWY control vaccine. Trial participants were enrolled by age into 18-55, 56-69 and 70-plus year subgroups, with roughly 160, 29 and 62 TCR-sequenced participants respectively. The investigation overall reported the following: Vaccine-associated CD4 TCRs spanned the whole spike protein, with dominant responses in regions 160-218 and 743-854. Participants were mostly white British and included more females than males, and it was suggested by the authors that clonal diversity may have been underestimated. Only a handful of AZD1222 recipients were SARS-CoV-2 seropositive at baseline, limiting conclusions about previously exposed vaccinees. Because no day 14 peak-response samples were available, the repertoires could be characterized only after the peak T cell response. After two AZD1222 doses, spike-specific TCR breadth and depth were significantly higher than at day 0 and than in MenACWY recipients. In the small 56-69-year group, the increase in depth fell short of significance, most likely because of low power. Reportedly, almost half of the unique spike-specific TCRs recognized epitopes lying outside the regions that are mutated in the B.1.351 and B.1.1.7 variants.

Concerning this clone: This receptor's antigen is unknown. Nothing much larger sits one base from this clone, and base qualities are not available.

CDR1 MNHEY and CDR2 SVGAGI are derived from the germline V gene. V is pared back by 6 bases and J by 5 bases, with 19 bases lying between the germline termini. The CDR3 spans 15 residues, from the cysteine through the phenylalanine. Just the 45-base CDR3 DNA is kept, in frame starting at base 1. The sample's time point, from its label and the paper: about 28 days (+/-7) after the second vaccine dose. Because spike-specific TCR depth and breadth did not differ between the two schedules, AZD1222 recipients who got a second dose at roughly 4 weeks were pooled with those who got a second dose at roughly 12 weeks. Vaccinee samples were obtained from the UK trials COV001 and COV002, which included a single-blind randomized controlled phase 2/3 trial of AZD1222 (ChAdOx1 nCoV-19) in healthy adults. For TCRbeta chain sequencing, PBMC samples from trial participants were taken at day 0 and at day 28 after the second dose.

The CDR3 regions of human TCRbeta chains were subjected to immunosequencing. As for how the authors treated the data: TCRs in the repertoires were compared against a reference library of SARS-CoV-2-specific TCRs that had been generated with the MIRA antigen-specificity platform. Breadth was defined as the fraction of unique TCRs that were SARS-CoV-2-associated, and depth was defined as the fraction of total T cells that were SARS-CoV-2-associated. Using the MIRA data, every spike-specific TCR was mapped to the spike region that the TCR reacted to and assigned to either a CD4 or a CD8 class. Log10-transformed breadth and depth values were compared by one-way ANOVA with Sidak's multiple comparisons tests. TCRdb stores this immuneACCESS table with in-frame sequences only. Part of the clones is absent; in the studies checked, under half of the shortfall reflects unresolved V genes, and no reason is known for the rest. V and J calls and clone size follow that table, whereas D and trimming were derived from the DNA. In this sample the table shows roughly 180,000 clones, approximately 89% of which occur a single time. In total, the top ten clones hold about 3.5% of the sample.

In this chain, TRBV6-5 is recombined with TRBJ1-2; TRBD1 might be the D gene, on 6 matching bases. Sequences were derived from peripheral blood, sampled 28 days after the second AZD1222 dose. The origin of this receptor is an adult who received the AZD1222 COVID-19 vaccine. The DNA sequence is as follows: TGTGCCAGCAGACACACTCTACAGGGAAAATATGGCTACACCTTC. The encoded protein is CASRHTLQGKYGYTF.